This T cell receptor beta chain was profiled in a study of shared clonotypes between healthy human individuals. In the naive CD8 group, cells lacked CD45RO and were positively selected for CCR7, so terminally differentiated effector memory CD45RA+ cells were left out. Healthy HIV-negative adults with no recent acute infections or vaccinations were recruited as donors. Broader study findings: Clonotypes that were shared across a handful of donors made up around 5.5% of naive CD4 clonotypes. Compared with clonotypes that all four donors shared, non-shared clonotypes had lower generation probabilities.

Worth noting for this clone: Its matching antigen is unknown.

Data came from immunoSEQ multiplex PCR; TCRdb stores just in-frame clones and leaves some out. The table records 1.5 million to 2.5 million clones, around 96% of them present only once. Per the germline V gene, CDR1 is MNHNY and CDR2 is SVGAGI (reference sequence). V dropped 5 bases and J dropped 5; count of bases not matched to a gene: 8. This CDR3 is built from 16 residues. The material sequenced was naive CD8+ T cells sorted from blood. The rearrangement joins TRBV6-6 to TRBJ2-1, with TRBD2 matching over 11 bases. This sequence originates from a man between 18 and 29 years old in good health. CDR3 region: CASSQLSGLADNEQFF. The CDR3, as DNA: TGTGCCAGCAGTCAATTATCGGGACTAGCGGACAATGAGCAGTTCTTC.